This entry features one T cell receptor beta chain sequence. Its antigen is currently not known. No base quality information exists; no much larger clone differs at one position. The sample belongs to a study of CD4 T cells in relation to SARS-CoV-2 and coronaviruses (dated by TCRdb to about 2021). For the wider study: In the ViraFEST assay, PBMCs were grown with antigen for nine to eleven days, and TCR beta CDR3s were then sequenced to identify antigen-specific clonal expansions. HLA restriction was mapped for shared crossreactive spike epitopes using patient-derived lymphoblastoid cell lines. An HIV-1 Nef peptide pool or a no-peptide culture served as the negative reference condition. Memory CD4+ T cell crossreactivity between SARS-CoV-2 and common cold coronavirus spike proteins was assessed at the TCR clonotype level in the study. For other donors in the study, expansion assays were sequenced with a different, Illumina-based TCR-beta assay. The Adaptive Biotechnologies TCR-sequencing kit was used to sequence samples from a few pre-COVID donors and the naive versus memory experiments, while other data came from Illumina-based sequencing. Findings and caveats that apply to the study as a whole: Because no donor provided both pre-pandemic and post-infection samples, tracing the source of pre-existing responses was limited. In roughly 65% of donors, memory CD4+ clonotypes turned up that crossrecognized SARS-CoV-2 and at least one common cold coronavirus spike. Significantly weaker SARS-CoV-2-driven expansion was shown by crossreactive clones than by monoreactive clones, consistent with antigenic imprinting. Crossreactivity analysis was centred on spike protein, so crossreactivity against other viral proteins was not assessed. The study was limited by small numbers of patients and tested TCRs.

Based on the germline V gene (reference sequence), the CDR1 and CDR2 sequences are SGHNT and YYREEE. Trimming leaves V shorter by 1 base and J shorter by 4 bases, with the junction holding 3 bases beyond the gene matches. The CDR3, from cysteine to phenylalanine, totals 14 residues. Just CDR3 DNA is preserved here, 42 bases in frame from base 1. CD4+ T cells from unexposed donors were collected before the COVID-19 pandemic (2011-2018). After approximately eleven days of culture, CD4+ T cells were isolated with the EasySep CD4+ T cell isolation kit. Unexposed donor CD4+ T cells were tested for reactivity to SARS-CoV-2 S and N and four common cold coronavirus spike pools, as cell number allowed. Each well received a few million PBMCs, cultured in IMDM supplemented with approximately 5% human AB serum and about 9.2 IU/ml IL-2. Half of the culture medium was replaced with fresh IL-2-containing medium on days 3 and 7. Each peptide culture condition was generally run in triplicate replicate wells. Leukapheresis product for the unexposed donors was bought commercially. PBMCs were isolated from leukapheresis product or whole blood by Ficoll-Paque PLUS gradient centrifugation. PBMCs were either used fresh in the expansion assay or cryopreserved at -140 degrees C. The QIAamp Micro DNA Kit was used to extract genomic DNA from the CD4+ T cells.

The library was obtained by the immunoSEQ multiplex PCR assay. Regarding the original processing steps: Preprocessing removed nonproductive sequences and CDR3s not starting with C, not ending with F or W, or shorter than 7 amino acids. The MANAFEST web app was used to call antigen-specific clonotypes on the basis of expansion compared with the reference and with other culture wells. To be counted as positive, a clone had to show significant expansion compared with the reference culture, at an FDR below 0.05, in 2 of 3 replicate wells. To be called positive, a clone also had to show significant expansion compared with every other tandem well and an odds ratio greater than 5. Pairwise Levenshtein distance, computed with the stringdist R package after three terminal residues were trimmed from each end, was used as the measure of CDR3 homology. TCRdb mirrors the immuneACCESS table, restricted to in-frame sequences. Some clones are absent from its copies; in checked studies, under half trace to an unresolved V gene, and the reason for the others is unknown. Clone size and the V and J calls come from that table; the DNA yielded D and trimming. The sample data list tens of thousands of clones, and less than 85% of these were observed just once. Of the sample, 14% to 15% falls within the top ten clones.

The sequenced sample was CD4+ T cells from PBMCs, cultured in vitro. The chain couples TRBV5-4 to TRBJ2-7; a stretch of 9 junction bases matches TRBD2. The TCR originated in a human donor in good health. The nucleotide sequence is given as TGTGCCAGCAGCTTGCGTAGCGGGGGATACGAGCAGTACTTC. Its product reads: CASSLRSGGYEQYF.